This T cell receptor (beta chain) was observed in a study of shared clonotypes between healthy human individuals. In the source study's methods: Junction-only sequences without quality scores were provided by ImmunoSEQ, so filtering was different. Clones were sequenced by immunoSEQ multiplex PCR, and TCRdb holds only the in-frame ones, with some missing. D and trimming come from the DNA, and the V and J calls and clone size come from that table. The sample contains about 2 million clones, roughly 95% of which appear only once. Concerning this clone: Its antigen remains unidentified.

Positive CCR7 selection of CD45RO-negative cells yielded the naive CD8 cells, and terminally differentiated effector memory CD45RA+ cells were excluded. Whole-study results and caveats: A reduction in generation probabilities was seen for non-shared clonotypes relative to those shared by all four donors. Estimated clonotype richness was generally higher in naive than memory subsets.

CDR3 length equals 15 residues. V was clipped by 6 bases and J by 6 bases; unmatched bases: 11. Per the germline V gene, CDR1 is MNHNS and CDR2 is SASEGT. The sequencing input was naive CD8+ T cells sorted from blood. The rearrangement uses TRBV6-1 and TRBJ2-1; 7 nucleotides agree with TRBD2. The source is a man aged 18-30 years in good health. CDR3 DNA: TGTGCCAGCAGCGCCTGGGAGGGCCAGGGCAATGAGCAGTTCTTC. This gives the protein CASSAWEGQGNEQFF.